This TCR beta chain was found in a study of control samples from healthy donors and cancer patients. Clones were read by immunoSEQ multiplex PCR, and TCRdb kept only the in-frame ones, dropping some. The data show over 110,000 clones, more than 90% seen once. Trimming cost V 6 bases and J 0 bases, with 12 bases left between them. The germline V gene encodes CDR1 LNHDA and CDR2 SQIVND (reference sequence). The length of the CDR3 is 15 residues. The sequence was obtained from a man aged 25-40 years in good health. Input material: blood. This chain connects TRBV19 to TRBJ1-3, with TRBD1 as a possible D gene (6 bases). The CDR3 is CASSHGQTSGNTIYF. As DNA, the CDR3 is TGTGCCAGTAGCCACGGACAGACCTCTGGAAACACCATATATTTT.